This T cell receptor beta chain was sequenced for a study of T cell repertoires in cytomegalovirus infection. TCRdb itself ran the reads through MiXCR, one entry per CDR3 protein. Counted here are just under 550,000 distinct CDR3 sequences, approximately 25% occurring once; the ten biggest clones make up about 13%. At least ten counts were recorded for this clonotype. CDR3 length: 16 residues. Trimming took off 4 bases at V and 0 bases at J, with 13 bases between the two ends. Sequenced: PBMCs. The TCR comes from a human donor in good health (CMV status not recorded). Some clones in this sample may be carry-over from other donors' samples. The gene calls are TRBV12-3 or TRBV12-4 and TRBJ2-1; a weak D match, TRBD1 (6 bases). CDR3: CASSSRQVSSYNEQFF. The CDR3 DNA reads TGTGCCAGCAGTTCCCGACAGGTCAGCTCCTACAATGAGCAGTTCTTC.